The rows below give T cell receptor beta chains drawn from one sample of a study of Ad26.COV2.S vaccination and SARS-CoV-2 variants. Produced via immunoSEQ multiplex PCR; TCRdb's table is partial and in-frame only. The repertoire holds hundreds of thousands of clones, with about 89% as singletons. The sample in question was peripheral blood, obtained in a trial of Ad26.COV2.S vaccine versus placebo. These receptors all stem from a person between 18 and 59 years old who received the Ad26.COV2.S COVID-19 vaccine or a placebo. The CDR3 runs from the conserved cysteine through the conserved F or W. Each record gives: CDR3 DNA, CDR3 protein, D gene, J gene, clone size, V gene. A D gene is named only where the DNA matches it firmly. Rows may omit the clone size; those that give it use once, few, many or a size class.

CDR3nt: TGCGCCAGCAGCTTGGTGTCGGAGGGGGCGGAGGGCTACACCTTC; CDR3aa: CASSLVSEGAEGYTF; d_gene: TRBD1; j_gene: TRBJ1-2; abundance: NA; v_gene: TRBV5-1
CDR3nt: TGTGCCAGCAGTGAAGGGGGCAGGGGTGGCGAGCAGTACTTC; CDR3aa: CASSEGGRGGEQYF; d_gene: NA; j_gene: TRBJ2-7; abundance: NA; v_gene: TRBV2
CDR3nt: TGTGCCAGCAGTTACGGGACTAGCCGTTACGAGCAGTACTTC; CDR3aa: CASSYGTSRYEQYF; d_gene: TRBD2; j_gene: TRBJ2-7; abundance: NA; v_gene: TRBV6-2/TRBV6-3
CDR3nt: TGTGCCAGTAGCCTCGGGCAGGGAAAGTCTTCGCGGGGCTACACCTTC; CDR3aa: CASSLGQGKSSRGYTF; d_gene: NA; j_gene: TRBJ1-2; abundance: NA; v_gene: TRBV19
CDR3nt: TGCAGCGTTGAAAGTCCACAGGGTAGGCATTTT; CDR3aa: CSVESPQGRHF; d_gene: NA; j_gene: TRBJ1-5; abundance: NA; v_gene: TRBV29-1
CDR3nt: TGTGCCTGGAGTGTGGAGGGTATCTCCTACGAGCAGTACTTC; CDR3aa: CAWSVEGISYEQYF; d_gene: NA; j_gene: TRBJ2-7; abundance: NA; v_gene: TRBV30
CDR3nt: TGTGCCAGCAGCGCACAGGGTGGAGGTGAAGCTTTCTTT; CDR3aa: CASSAQGGGEAFF; d_gene: NA; j_gene: TRBJ1-1; abundance: NA; v_gene: TRBV6-5
CDR3nt: TGTGCCAGCAGCGGACAGTTCTCTGGGGCCAACGTCCTGACTTTC; CDR3aa: CASSGQFSGANVLTF; d_gene: NA; j_gene: TRBJ2-6; abundance: NA; v_gene: TRBV28
CDR3nt: TGTGCCAGCAGCTCCACTAACAGGGGCAGCTACGAGCAGTACTTC; CDR3aa: CASSSTNRGSYEQYF; d_gene: TRBD1; j_gene: TRBJ2-7; abundance: NA; v_gene: TRBV11-2
CDR3nt: TGTGCCAGTACGTGGGGACAGGGGGGAACCGGGGAGCTGTTTTTT; CDR3aa: CASTWGQGGTGELFF; d_gene: TRBD1; j_gene: TRBJ2-2; abundance: NA; v_gene: TRBV6-5
CDR3nt: TGTGCCAGCAGCTTAGACCGGGGGGCCTCTGGGGCCAACGTCCTGACTTTC; CDR3aa: CASSLDRGASGANVLTF; d_gene: NA; j_gene: TRBJ2-6; abundance: NA; v_gene: TRBV7-2
CDR3nt: TGCGCCAGCAGCCAAGATGAGGGCGAACAAGAGACCCAGTACTTC; CDR3aa: CASSQDEGEQETQYF; d_gene: NA; j_gene: TRBJ2-5; abundance: NA; v_gene: TRBV4-1
CDR3nt: TGTGCCAGCACGGGGGGGGTAGACGAGCAGTACTTC; CDR3aa: CASTGGVDEQYF; d_gene: TRBD2; j_gene: TRBJ2-7; abundance: NA; v_gene: TRBV6-5
CDR3nt: TGTGCCTGGAGTAGCGGGAGCACAGATACGCAGTATTTT; CDR3aa: CAWSSGSTDTQYF; d_gene: NA; j_gene: TRBJ2-3; abundance: NA; v_gene: TRBV30
CDR3nt: TGCAGCGTTGAAGATCAGGCACAAGGAAACACCATATATTTT; CDR3aa: CSVEDQAQGNTIYF; d_gene: NA; j_gene: TRBJ1-3; abundance: NA; v_gene: TRBV29-1
CDR3nt: TGTGCCAGCAGGGGACAGGGCCGATCACCCCTCCACTTT; CDR3aa: CASRGQGRSPLHF; d_gene: TRBD1; j_gene: TRBJ1-6; abundance: few; v_gene: TRBV2
CDR3nt: TGCAGCGTTGAAAACAGGGGAGGATCACCCAGTGGGCAAGAGACCCAGTACTTC; CDR3aa: CSVENRGGSPSGQETQYF; d_gene: NA; j_gene: TRBJ2-5; abundance: NA; v_gene: TRBV29-1
CDR3nt: TGTGCCAGCAGCGTTGGCAGGGCCACTGAAGCTTTCTTT; CDR3aa: CASSVGRATEAFF; d_gene: NA; j_gene: TRBJ1-1; abundance: NA; v_gene: TRBV9
CDR3nt: TGTGCCTGGAGGCAGGAGGGACAAATCCCCAATCAGCCCCAGCATTTT; CDR3aa: CAWRQEGQIPNQPQHF; d_gene: NA; j_gene: TRBJ1-5; abundance: NA; v_gene: TRBV30
CDR3nt: TGTGCCAGCAGCCAATGGTTATCTACCAAAAACATTCAGTACTTC; CDR3aa: CASSQWLSTKNIQYF; d_gene: NA; j_gene: TRBJ2-4; abundance: NA; v_gene: TRBV3-1/TRBV3-2
CDR3nt: TGCGCCAGCAGCCTAGGACAGGGAGACTATGGCTACACCTTC; CDR3aa: CASSLGQGDYGYTF; d_gene: TRBD1; j_gene: TRBJ1-2; abundance: NA; v_gene: TRBV5-1
CDR3nt: TGTGCCAGCAGCCCCGGACCGGGTGGGAGCTCTGGGGCCAACGTCCTGACTTTC; CDR3aa: CASSPGPGGSSGANVLTF; d_gene: NA; j_gene: TRBJ2-6; abundance: NA; v_gene: TRBV11-2
CDR3nt: TGTGCCAGCAGCCAATACGGGGAACCGAACACCGGGGAGCTGTTTTTT; CDR3aa: CASSQYGEPNTGELFF; d_gene: NA; j_gene: TRBJ2-2; abundance: NA; v_gene: TRBV3-1/TRBV3-2
CDR3nt: TGTGCCAGCAGCTCGAGGGGGCCCTATGGCTACACCTTC; CDR3aa: CASSSRGPYGYTF; d_gene: TRBD1; j_gene: TRBJ1-2; abundance: NA; v_gene: TRBV6-5
CDR3nt: TGTGCCAGCCTGGGGGTCTCCAATGAGCAGTTCTTC; CDR3aa: CASLGVSNEQFF; d_gene: NA; j_gene: TRBJ2-1; abundance: NA; v_gene: TRBV7-9
CDR3nt: TGTGCCATCAGTGAGCCCCGGGTAGCGGGGGGGATTAGCACAGATACGCAGTATTTT; CDR3aa: CAISEPRVAGGISTDTQYF; d_gene: TRBD2; j_gene: TRBJ2-3; abundance: NA; v_gene: TRBV10-3